These 25 T cell receptor beta chains came from one sample sequenced in a study of CD8+ T cells in alopecia areata. Sequencing templates came from extracted RNA that was reverse transcribed into cDNA. Only in-frame clones appear in the TCRdb table, and some are missing; sequencing was by immunoSEQ multiplex PCR. This table has 95,000 to 100,000 clones, 55% to 75% appearing once. The treatment denotes: oral pan-JAK inhibitor, 5-10 mg twice daily. The input for sequencing was CD8+ T cells sorted from blood, taken between weeks 55 and 65, from a patient treated with tofacitinib. The source is a human donor with alopecia areata.

This chain links TRBV9 with TRBJ2-2; D perhaps matches TRBD1 (6 bases). V was pared by 3 bases and J by 5 bases, with 17 bases between. CDR3 length equals 16 residues. Germline CDR1 SGDLS, CDR2 YYNGEE. CDR3 region: CASSARLQGATGELFF. The CDR3 DNA follows: TGTGCCAGCAGCGCTAGGTTACAGGGTGCGACCGGGGAGCTGTTTTTT. Full variable domain (rest looked up from reference TRBV9 and TRBJ2-2): DSGVTQTPKHLITATGQRVTLRCSPRSGDLSVYWYQQSLDQGLQFLIQYYNGEERAKGNILERFSAQQFPDLHSELNLSSLELGDSALYFCASSARLQGATGELFFGEGSRLTVL.

This clone has only one observation. V gene TRBV15 combines with J gene TRBJ2-1; tentatively, D is TRBD2 (6 bases). With 4 bases removed from V and 2 bases from J, the gap between germline ends came to 9 bases. From germline, CDR1 is LNHNV and CDR2 YYDKDF (reference sequence). The CDR3 totals 14 residues. The CDR3 spells CATSTGETYNEQFF. The CDR3 DNA reads TGTGCCACCAGCACGGGGGAAACCTACAATGAGCAGTTCTTC.

This clone came up once. This chain connects TRBV5-4 to TRBJ2-1; D is perhaps TRBD1 (6 bases). The CDR3 is 12 residues long. V dropped 4 bases and J dropped 9 bases, with 11 bases sitting between them. Germline V gene data show CDR1 as SGHNT and CDR2 as YYREEE (reference sequence). The chain's CDR3 is CASSQGTPEQFF. The CDR3 nucleotides are TGTGCCAGCAGCCAGGGGACACCTGAGCAGTTCTTC.

A single count supports this clone. This chain joins TRBV15 and TRBJ2-3; D could derive from TRBD1 or TRBD2 (5 bases each). Trimming took 1 base from V and 2 from J, leaving 16 bases between them. Germline V lookup: CDR1 LNHNV, CDR2 YYDKDF (reference sequence). The CDR3 runs 17 residues. In DNA, the CDR3 is TGTGCCACCAGCAGAGGGGGGTCAGGGAGCTACACAGATACGCAGTATTTT. Encoded protein: CATSRGGSGSYTDTQYF.

The chain carries TRBV13 and TRBJ2-7, with D tentatively TRBD1 or TRBD2 (5 bases each). V lost 4 bases and J lost 3, with 13 bases in between. The germline CDR1 and CDR2 sequences are PRHDT and FYEKMQ (reference sequence). This CDR3 is built from 14 residues. The CDR3 region is CASSSRGIGYEQYF. In DNA, the CDR3 is TGTGCCAGCAGCTCGAGGGGAATTGGCTACGAGCAGTACTTC.

V gene TRBV27 combines with J gene TRBJ1-5, with no clear D. CDR3 length: 15 amino acids. V lost 0 bases, J lost 0 bases, and 6 bases lay in between. CDR1 MNHEY and CDR2 SMNVEV come from the germline V gene (reference sequence). CDR3 DNA: TGTGCCAGCAGTTTATCGGGCTATAGCAATCAGCCCCAGCATTTT. This codes for CASSLSGYSNQPQHF.

The chain is built from TRBV13 and TRBJ1-2; weak D call: TRBD1 (5 bases). Per germline, CDR1 PRHDT and CDR2 FYEKMQ (reference sequence). The germline V and J ends were trimmed by 4 bases and 7 bases, with 19 bases remaining between them. The CDR3 is made up of 15 amino acids. CDR3 DNA sequence: TGTGCCAGCAGCTCGGACACCTACCTGGGGGGTGGCTACACCTTC. This encodes CASSSDTYLGGGYTF.

The chain combines TRBV10-3 with TRBJ2-3; D remains unclear. CDR1 is ENHRY, CDR2 SYGVKD, per germline. This CDR3 contains 16 residues. Trimming pared 1 base from V and 3 bases from J, leaving 14 bases between. CDR3 protein: CAISEFTDVGTDTQYF. The CDR3, as DNA: TGTGCCATCAGTGAGTTTACGGATGTGGGGACAGATACGCAGTATTTT.

This clone has more than one count but fewer than ten. The chain uses TRBV7-9 and TRBJ1-4; D perhaps matches TRBD1 (5 bases). CDR1 is SEHNR and CDR2 is FQNEAQ in the germline V gene (reference sequence). The V and J ends lost 4 bases and 7 bases respectively, with 16 bases between them. CDR3 length: 15 amino acids. This CDR3 is CASSSYVRVREKLFF. For the CDR3, the DNA is TGTGCCAGCAGCTCCTACGTCAGGGTTCGTGAAAAACTGTTTTTT.

As concerns this clone: Other DNA sequences in this sample translate to the same CDR3. The chain is built from TRBV5-6 and TRBJ1-1, with D perhaps TRBD1 (6 bases). Germline V gene lookup returns CDR1 SGHDT and CDR2 YYEEEE. The CDR3 is made up of 12 amino acids. The V gene lost 4 bases and the J gene lost 3 bases, with 7 bases spanning the gap. Here the CDR3 reads CASSPGDTEAFF. CDR3 DNA sequence: TGTGCCAGCAGCCCAGGGGACACTGAAGCTTTCTTT.

The chain uses TRBV10-3 and TRBJ2-5, with a weak D call TRBD2 (6 bases). Per the germline V gene, CDR1 is ENHRY and CDR2 is SYGVKD. The germline V and J ends were trimmed by 3 bases and 6 bases, with 20 bases remaining between them. The CDR3 is made up of 16 amino acids. In nucleotides, the CDR3 is TGTGCCATCAGTGACTCCCTTGGAGGGTGGAAAAAGACCCAGTACTTC. Translation gives CAISDSLGGWKKTQYF.

The V call is TRBV5-6, the J call TRBJ2-7; D perhaps matches TRBD2 (6 bases). V lost 2 bases and J 1 base, leaving 22 bases between the germline ends. The germline gives CDR1 SGHDT, CDR2 YYEEEE. The CDR3 is 18 amino acids. The CDR3, as DNA: TGTGCCAGCAGCTTTGGGTCCGTGGAACTAGCTGCTTCCTACGAGCAGTACTTC. Its translation: CASSFGSVELAASYEQYF.

This clone has just a few counts. This sequence joins TRBV4-1 and TRBJ2-7, with 9 bases lining up with TRBD1. The CDR3 length is 15 residues. Trimming cost V 5 bases and J 3 bases; bases outside gene matches: 8. Germline CDR1 MGHRA, CDR2 YSYEKL. CDR3 sequence: CASSTAGTGSYEQYF. CDR3 sequence (DNA): TGCGCCAGCAGCACCGCCGGGACAGGGAGCTACGAGCAGTACTTC.

This clone occurred a few times. The chain recombines TRBV15 with TRBJ2-3, with D maybe TRBD2 (6 bases). This CDR3 comprises 15 residues. Germline CDR1 is LNHNV and CDR2 is YYDKDF (reference sequence). V shed 5 bases and J shed 0 bases, with 12 bases lying between them. CDR3 protein: CATSGDWSSTDTQYF. In DNA, the CDR3 is TGTGCCACCAGCGGGGACTGGTCTAGCACAGATACGCAGTATTTT. Supplemented by reference TRBV15 and TRBJ2-3, the full variable domain reads DAMVIQNPRYQVTQFGKPVTLSCSQTLNHNVMYWYQQKSSQAPKLLFHYYDKDFNNEADTPDNFQSRRPNTSFCFLDIRSPGLGDTAMYLCATSGDWSSTDTQYFGPGTRLTVL.

This clone was detected only a few times. Different DNA sequences within this sample yield the same CDR3. The chain uses TRBV4-1 and TRBJ2-3; D ambiguous. Germline V gene sequence: CDR1 MGHRA, CDR2 YSYEKL. Trimming shortened V by 0 bases and J by 1 base, and 8 bases separated the two germline ends. This CDR3 spans 15 amino acids. The CDR3 spells CASSQEIRGTDTQYF. DNA for the CDR3: TGCGCCAGCAGCCAAGAAATTCGCGGCACAGATACGCAGTATTTT.

This clone was picked up a small number of times. This chain uses TRBV12-5 with TRBJ1-5; D is unclear. There are 12 residues in the CDR3. The V and J ends lost 6 bases and 5 bases respectively, with 8 bases between them. Per germline, CDR1 LGHNT and CDR2 FRNRAP. The chain's CDR3 is CASGAPDQPQHF. CDR3 bases: TGTGCTAGTGGCGCTCCTGATCAGCCCCAGCATTTT.

J is TRBJ1-1 and V is TRBV27, with D maybe TRBD1 (6 bases). The CDR3 spans 19 residues. The V end lost 3 bases, the J end lost 4 bases, and 27 bases lay between the germline ends. CDR1 and CDR2 (germline): MNHEY, SMNVEV (reference sequence). CDR3 coding DNA: TGTGCCAGCAGTTTTCGGATCCCCGGGGTGACAGGAGGGAGCACTGAAGCTTTCTTT. It translates to CASSFRIPGVTGGSTEAFF.

The V gene is TRBV6-1, the J gene TRBJ1-4; D ambiguous. Trimming left V 3 bases short and J 7 bases short, with 12 bases between. CDR1 MNHNS and CDR2 SASEGT come from the germline V gene. CDR3 length equals 14 residues. CDR3 DNA sequence: TGTGCCAGCAGTGAGGGGAACGGTGGTGAAAAACTGTTTTTT. As protein: CASSEGNGGEKLFF.

V usage is TRBV11-2 and J usage is TRBJ2-1; D is unresolved. Trimming stripped 5 bases from V and 5 bases from J, with 16 bases between. The CDR3 spans 15 residues. Germline values: CDR1 SGHAT, CDR2 FQNNGV. CDR3 in DNA: TGTGCCAGCAGCGGCCAAGGGTGGGCGGACAATGAGCAGTTCTTC. Translation gives CASSGQGWADNEQFF.

The J gene is TRBJ1-1, the V gene TRBV2, with 7 bases aligning to TRBD1. In germline, CDR1 is SNHLY, CDR2 FYNNEI. After removal of 4 bases from V and 0 bases from J, the junction contained 11 bases not matched to a gene. The CDR3 contains 17 residues. Here the CDR3 DNA reads TGTGCCAGCAGTGGGAACAGGGGAGCCCCCGTGAACACTGAAGCTTTCTTT. The encoded protein is CASSGNRGAPVNTEAFF.

The chain uses TRBV2 and TRBJ2-1; 7 bases match TRBD2. V dropped 7 bases and J dropped 7; count of bases not matched to a gene: 13. The CDR3 totals 15 residues. Germline V CDR1 and CDR2: SNHLY, FYNNEI. The CDR3: CASTGGEGLGNEQFF. CDR3 nucleotides: TGTGCCAGCACGGGGGGTGAGGGGTTAGGTAATGAGCAGTTCTTC. The variable domain in full, completed from reference TRBV2 and TRBJ2-1, reads EPEVTQTPSHQVTQMGQEVILRCVPISNHLYFYWYRQILGQKVEFLVSFYNNEISEKSEIFDDQFSVERPDGSNFTLKIRSTKLEDSAMYFCASTGGEGLGNEQFFGPGTRLTVL.

This clone was found a few times. The chain couples TRBV6-4 to TRBJ2-3; 9 nucleotides line up with TRBD2. V gave up 10 bases and J gave up 3 bases; unmatched junction bases: 11. Germline V gives CDR1 MRHNA, CDR2 SNTAGT. The CDR3 contains 15 residues. The DNA for the CDR3 is TGTGCCACCGCCCCGGGCGGGGGGGCAACAGATACGCAGTATTTT. Protein: CATAPGGGATDTQYF.

The J gene is TRBJ1-2, the V gene TRBV27; tentative D call: TRBD1 (6 bases). The V end was cut by 5 bases, the J end by 7 bases, with 29 bases between. The germline V gene has CDR1 MNHEY and CDR2 SMNVEV (reference sequence). The CDR3 loop spans 18 amino acids. Here the CDR3 DNA reads TGTGCCAGCAGTACCTGGATCGAGGGGGGGTTTACCCCGAGTGGCTACACCTTC. Amino acid sequence: CASSTWIEGGFTPSGYTF.

The V call is TRBV6-1, the J call TRBJ2-3; 7 positions match TRBD1. Germline values: CDR1 MNHNS, CDR2 SASEGT. V lost 2 bases, J lost 4 bases, and 12 bases stayed unmatched. This CDR3 spans 17 amino acids. As DNA, the CDR3 is TGTGCCAGCAGTGAATGGGGTGAGAACAGGGGCCCAGATACGCAGTATTTT. This gives the protein CASSEWGENRGPDTQYF.

This clone was seen more than once but under ten times. The chain employs TRBV6-6 and TRBJ1-5; D is uncertain. CDR1 and CDR2 from the germline V gene are MNHNY and SVGAGI (reference sequence). V was cut by 4 bases and J by 0 bases, with 7 bases left in between. CDR3 length: 14 residues. CDR3: CASSLDISNQPQHF. Written as DNA, the CDR3 is TGTGCCAGCAGTTTAGACATTAGCAATCAGCCCCAGCATTTT.